The 24 T cell receptor beta chains given below trace back to one sample, sequenced in a study of PD-1 blockade in classical Hodgkin lymphoma. Sequencing was performed with immunoSEQ multiplex PCR; in TCRdb, only in-frame clones are kept and a portion is missing. Of 120,000 to 150,000 clones in the sample, approximately 80% are singletons; the top ten hold 7.5% to 10%. Every patient relapsed after autologous stem cell transplantation, and brentuximab vedotin exposure varied. The sequencing here drew on peripheral blood mononuclear cells (PBMCs), taken before the second cycle of nivolumab. The receptors were sampled from a human donor with classical Hodgkin lymphoma.

J is TRBJ1-5 and V is TRBV27, with 8 bases lining up with TRBD1. J gave up 8 bases and V 4 bases, and 4 bases lay outside the gene matches. The CDR3 sequence is 13 residues long. The germline V gene has CDR1 MNHEY and CDR2 SMNVEV (reference sequence). The CDR3 region has the DNA TGTGCCAGCAGTTGGACAGGGATTGAGCCCCAGCATTTT. It is translated as CASSWTGIEPQHF.

The rearrangement links TRBV7-2 to TRBJ2-3; no reliable D call. V gave up 2 bases and J gave up 2 bases, with 11 bases separating them. The CDR3 has 15 amino acids. Germline CDR1 SGHTA, CDR2 FQGNSA. The CDR3 is CASSLRVQPTDTQYF. The DNA of the CDR3 is TGTGCCAGCAGCTTAAGAGTACAGCCCACAGATACGCAGTATTTT.

The chain combines TRBV9 with TRBJ2-7; D gene uncertain. Looked up from germline, CDR1 is SGDLS and CDR2 is YYNGEE. The CDR3 consists of 11 residues. The ends were cut back, 3 bases at V and 2 bases at J, with 3 bases in the middle. CDR3 DNA sequence: TGTGCCAGCAGCGACACCTACGAGCAGTACTTC. Translated, it gives CASSDTYEQYF. The complete variable domain, with remaining parts taken from reference TRBV9 and TRBJ2-7, reads DSGVTQTPKHLITATGQRVTLRCSPRSGDLSVYWYQQSLDQGLQFLIQYYNGEERAKGNILERFSAQQFPDLHSELNLSSLELGDSALYFCASSDTYEQYFGPGTRLTVT.

V is TRBV6-6 and J is TRBJ1-6; D uncertain. V lost 8 bases, J lost 5 bases, and 13 bases lay in between. CDR1 is MNHNY, CDR2 SVGAGI, per germline (reference sequence). The CDR3 loop spans 14 amino acids. DNA for the CDR3: TGTGCCAGCGCCCCTGGGTTAGATAATTCACCCCTCCACTTT. It translates to CASAPGLDNSPLHF.

This clone is a singleton in its sample. The chain links TRBV5-8 to TRBJ1-2; TRBD1 matches at 8 bases. V lost 1 base and J lost 2; bases outside the gene matches: 10. Germline V gene sequence: CDR1 SGHTS, CDR2 YDEGEE. The CDR3 covers 17 residues. The CDR3 bases are TGTGCCAGCAGCTTGTGGTCCAGGGGGCCTTTGAACTATGGCTACACCTTC. It encodes CASSLWSRGPLNYGYTF.

The chain has TRBV4-3 and TRBJ2-7; 10 bases align to TRBD2. The CDR3 is 17 amino acids. The germline V gene encodes CDR1 LGHNA and CDR2 YSLEER. With V trimmed by 0 bases and J by 0 bases, 5 bases remained unmatched. The CDR3 is CASSQDPPSGSSYEQYF. The CDR3 nucleotides are TGCGCCAGCAGCCAAGACCCACCTAGCGGGAGCTCCTACGAGCAGTACTTC.

This chain joins TRBV5-1 and TRBJ1-5; D gene uncertain. Germline-derived CDR1 and CDR2 are SGHRS and YFSETQ. V was shortened by 0 bases and J by 5 bases, with 6 bases between the two germline ends. CDR3 size: 13 residues. CDR3 region: CASSLDRDQPQHF. CDR3 DNA sequence: TGCGCCAGCAGCTTGGATCGGGATCAGCCCCAGCATTTT. Full variable domain (rest looked up from reference TRBV5-1 and TRBJ1-5): KAGVTQTPRYLIKTRGQQVTLSCSPISGHRSVSWYQQTPGQGLQFLFEYFSETQRNKGNFPGRFSGRQFSNSRSEMNVSTLELGDSALYLCASSLDRDQPQHFGDGTRLSIL.

The chain employs TRBV28 and TRBJ2-3; 8 bases match TRBD2. CDR3 length equals 13 residues. With 6 bases clipped from V and 6 bases from J, the junction kept 5 bases outside the gene matches. The germline CDR1 and CDR2 sequences are MDHEN and SYDVKM. The CDR3 region has the DNA TGTGCCAGCAGCGGGGGGGGGTTCGATACGCAGTATTTT. This codes for CASSGGGFDTQYF. Full variable domain (rest looked up from reference TRBV28 and TRBJ2-3): DVKVTQSSRYLVKRTGEKVFLECVQDMDHENMFWYRQDPGLGLRLIYFSYDVKMKEKGDIPEGYSVSREKKERFSLILESASTNQTSMYLCASSGGGFDTQYFGPGTRLTVL.

V is TRBV5-4 and J is TRBJ2-7; perhaps TRBD1 as D (6 bases). V was cut by 4 bases and J by 4 bases, with 18 bases left in between. The CDR3 spans 15 residues. From germline, CDR1 is SGHNT and CDR2 YYREEE (reference sequence). The CDR3 loop reads CASSQFDRRRYEQYF. The CDR3 nucleotides read TGTGCCAGCAGCCAGTTCGACAGGAGGAGGTACGAGCAGTACTTC.

V is TRBV28 and J is TRBJ2-3; perhaps TRBD2 as D (7 bases). This CDR3 spans 16 amino acids. In germline, CDR1 is MDHEN, CDR2 SYDVKM. Trimming cost V 3 bases and J 2 bases, with 15 bases left between them. The CDR3 DNA follows: TGTGCCAGCAGTTTTGTTCGGGGGGCCGTCACAGATACGCAGTATTTT. As protein: CASSFVRGAVTDTQYF.

J is TRBJ1-2 and V is TRBV6-5, with unresolved D. Trimming pared 0 bases from V and 6 bases from J, leaving 14 bases between. Germline assignment: CDR1 MNHEY and CDR2 SVGAGI. CDR3 length: 15 amino acids. The CDR3 reads CASSYSKEGINGYTF. The CDR3 DNA reads TGTGCCAGCAGTTACTCGAAGGAGGGAATCAATGGCTACACCTTC.

V is TRBV4-1 and J is TRBJ2-3, with 8 bases matching TRBD2. Germline V gives CDR1 MGHRA, CDR2 YSYEKL. J gave up 2 bases and V 1 base, and 5 bases lay outside the gene matches. The CDR3 totals 16 residues. This CDR3 reads CASSQAGGGTTDTQYF. CDR3 nucleotides: TGCGCCAGCAGCCAAGCCGGCGGGGGGACCACAGATACGCAGTATTTT.

In its sample, this clone was seen once. The chain has TRBV11-2 and TRBJ2-7; 12 bases are a match to TRBD2. The CDR3 runs 15 residues. Germline assignment: CDR1 SGHAT and CDR2 FQNNGV. Losses at the gene ends were 4 bases for V and 3 bases for J; bases not matched to a gene: 4. As DNA, the CDR3 is TGTGCCAGCAGCTGGACTAGCGGGGCATTCTACGAGCAGTACTTC. This sequence encodes CASSWTSGAFYEQYF.

V gene TRBV11-3 combines with J gene TRBJ1-1, with TRBD1 matching 9 bases. V lost 5 bases, J lost 3 bases, and 7 bases stayed unmatched. The germline V gene has CDR1 SGHNT and CDR2 YENEEA. CDR3 size: 15 residues. The CDR3 region has the DNA TGTGCCAGCAGCCTCCTCGGACAGGGGTACACTGAAGCTTTCTTT. Amino acid sequence: CASSLLGQGYTEAFF.

The V and J genes are TRBV10-3 and TRBJ2-7; 11 nucleotides line up with TRBD1. The CDR3 extends over 17 amino acids. The germline CDR1 and CDR2 sequences are ENHRY and SYGVKD. The V segment lost 2 bases and the J segment 1 base; nucleotides outside the gene matches: 7. CDR3 nucleotides: TGTGCCATCAGTGAGGAGGGCGGACAGGGGGCGTCCTACGAGCAGTACTTC. Translating it yields CAISEEGGQGASYEQYF.

This clone occurred many times. The chain uses TRBV2 and TRBJ2-7; TRBD2 matches 7 bases. Germline values: CDR1 SNHLY, CDR2 FYNNEI. This CDR3 has 15 amino acids. V was clipped by 7 bases and J by 0 bases; unmatched bases: 9. The CDR3 DNA sequence: TGTGCCAGCACTCCCTCCGGCGGGGGCTCCTACGAGCAGTACTTC. This sequence encodes CASTPSGGGSYEQYF.

This chain joins TRBV7-2 and TRBJ1-2; the D is unclear. CDR1 and CDR2 (germline): SGHTA, FQGNSA. The ends were cut back, 0 bases at V and 10 bases at J, with 15 bases in the middle. The CDR3 has 14 amino acids. The chain's CDR3 is CASSLADRAGPYTF. Written as DNA, the CDR3 is TGTGCCAGCAGCTTAGCGGATCGGGCAGGACCCTACACCTTC.

This chain joins TRBV9 and TRBJ2-1; D not resolved. With 7 bases removed from V and 8 bases from J, the gap between germline ends came to 22 bases. Per germline, CDR1 SGDLS and CDR2 YYNGEE. This CDR3 is built from 15 residues. CDR3 sequence reads: CASSIGGLIGDEQFF. The CDR3 nucleotides are TGTGCCAGCTCCATTGGCGGTCTCATCGGTGATGAGCAGTTCTTC.

The chain recombines TRBV6-1 with TRBJ2-1, with TRBD2 matching over 7 bases. CDR3 size: 14 residues. The junction had 10 bases not matched to a gene; V was cut back by 7 bases and J by 7 bases. CDR1 and CDR2 (germline): MNHNS, SASEGT. The CDR3: CASTGKWGGNEQFF. DNA of the CDR3: TGTGCCAGCACTGGGAAGTGGGGGGGGAATGAGCAGTTCTTC.

The chain uses TRBV6-5 and TRBJ2-7; TRBD2 agrees at 8 bases. Per the germline V gene, CDR1 is MNHEY and CDR2 is SVGAGI. This CDR3 is built from 15 residues. V shed 3 bases, J shed 5 bases, and the junction held 9 bases outside the gene matches. In DNA form, the CDR3 reads TGTGCCAGCAGTTATTCTGGGACTAGTCCGGACGAGCAGTACTTC. Translation gives CASSYSGTSPDEQYF.

The chain employs TRBV6-5 and TRBJ1-4; D remains ambiguous. Deletions cut 4 bases from V and 5 bases from J, with 14 bases between. CDR3 length: 15 residues. In germline, CDR1 is MNHEY, CDR2 SVGAGI. This CDR3 reads CASSSDEDRNEKLFF. CDR3 DNA sequence: TGTGCCAGCAGTTCGGACGAGGATAGGAATGAAAAACTGTTTTTT.

This sequence joins TRBV27 and TRBJ1-2; D might be TRBD1 (5 bases). V was clipped by 4 bases and J by 1 base, with 16 bases between them. The germline CDR1 and CDR2 sequences are MNHEY and SMNVEV (reference sequence). CDR3 size: 16 residues. The CDR3 DNA follows: TGTGCCAGCAGTTGGGCGGGACCCGCTCGTAACTATGGCTACACCTTC. This sequence encodes CASSWAGPARNYGYTF.

This clone showed up just a few times. This chain connects TRBV11-2 to TRBJ2-1; D gene unclear. Trimming pared 0 bases from V and 8 bases from J, leaving 11 bases between. CDR1 is SGHAT and CDR2 is FQNNGV in the germline V gene. The CDR3 spans 14 residues. Here the CDR3 reads CASSLDRISDEQFF. The CDR3 nucleotides are TGTGCCAGCAGCTTAGATCGCATTTCGGATGAGCAGTTCTTC.

This clone was observed a handful of times. The rearrangement uses TRBV6-6 and TRBJ1-6; TRBD1 might be the D (5 bases). Germline V lookup: CDR1 MNHNY, CDR2 SVGAGI (reference sequence). This CDR3 region has 13 residues. The germline V and J ends were trimmed by 6 bases and 15 bases, with 18 bases remaining between them. The CDR3 spells CASSYIARGFLHF. The DNA of the CDR3 is TGTGCCAGCAGCTATATAGCGCGGGGCTTCCTCCACTTT.